This T cell receptor (beta chain) was obtained from a study of blood T cells in healthy people across ages (dated by TCRdb to 2015 to 2017). Context from the whole study: In model experiments, template switching captured roughly one uniquely barcoded TCR beta cDNA molecule for every two T cells. The study analyzed two additional independent replicas of 1 million unique cDNA reads from the same blood draw for two donors, one aged 18 to 29 and one aged 80 or older. Age-related changes in TCR beta repertoire diversity were measured in the study by deep sequencing normalized with unique cDNA molecular identifiers. To avoid experimental bias, donors of different ages were spread randomly across the sequencing lanes. The donors were split into four age groups: young (average about 15 years), middle-aged (roughly 42), aged (more than 60) and long-lived (more than 80). The paper as a whole reports these results and caveats: As age increased, observed TCR beta diversity per million T cells dropped in a roughly linear way, and a significant reduction was already evident by age about 40. The CMV infection status of donors was not known, potentially confounding age-related changes in expanded clonotypes. Conclusive comparison of naive and antigen-experienced compartments was prevented by the profiling of bulk unsorted PBMCs. The long-lived group showed more naive CD4+ T cells, fewer expanded clones and increased TCR diversity than the aged group, suggesting age selection. There was a strong correlation between observed TCR beta diversity and the percentage of naive T cells measured by flow cytometry. Estimates of total diversity from one million sequenced T cells were regarded as lower bounds and underestimates.

The germline V gene (reference sequence) sets CDR1 to DFQATT and CDR2 to SNEGSKA. V lost 6 bases and J lost 1 base, and the count of bases not matched to a germline gene is 6. Counted from cysteine to phenylalanine, this CDR3 has 14 amino acids. Only the CDR3 portion is preserved as DNA: 42 bases, with reading frame beginning at the first base. The 35 to 40 donors, aged about 6 to 100 years, were systemically healthy Caucasian individuals from Russia. Approximately 9.3 milliliters of peripheral blood were drawn from each donor into EDTA-treated Vacutainer tubes. Ficoll-Paque density-gradient centrifugation was used to isolate PBMCs, with at least 7 million per sample. Trizol reagent was used to extract total RNA from PBMCs, with at least 5 micrograms per sample. For every donor, flow cytometry on a PBMC aliquot measured the percentage of naive CD45RAhigh/CD27high T cells. This clonotype was picked up a small number of times. Its antigen is not yet known. No much larger clonotype is one base removed from it; base qualities were not supplied.

The library was built by means of 5' RACE. The sequencer listed for this sample is Illumina HiSeq 2500. A second roughly 7 to 11 cycle PCR used a sample-barcoded 5' primer and a J-beta primer mix. Each TCR beta cDNA molecule received a unique molecular identifier from a template-switch 5' adaptor carrying 12 random nucleotides. Each sample yielded at least 2.5 million CDR3-containing paired-end reads. The Mint cDNA synthesis kit, primed by a TRBC-specific oligonucleotide, was used to synthesize first-strand cDNA from all RNA. After uracil-DNA glycosylase treatment, a first 18-cycle PCR used universal primers M1SS and BC2_uni_R on all cDNA. On the authors' methods: For normalization, 1 million high-quality reads were randomly selected from each sample, with every read carrying a distinct molecular identifier. Instead of being binned into consensus sequences, reads with shared molecular identifiers were discarded. MiTCR, with a Q25 quality threshold and the strictest error-elimination algorithm, was used for CDR3 identification, clonotype clustering and error correction. A nonparametric unseen species model with Euler transformation was used to estimate a lower bound on total TCR beta diversity. TCRdb reworked the public reads: Q25 trimming with fastp, MiXCR clone assembly, productive beta chains retained. Rows are combined by CDR3 protein, so each entry shows the most common genes and DNA. The V and J calls, along with clone size, are taken from TCRdb and not from the paper's own processing. The sample table lists over 1.5 million distinct CDR3 sequences, about 49% of them with a count of one. The leading ten clones occupy roughly 2% of the sample.

Recombination linked TRBV20-1 to TRBJ2-5; the central 9 bases match TRBD1. The receptor comes from a woman in her thirties or forties in good health. The sequencing sample was made of blood. Here is the DNA: TGCAGTGCCGAAGGACAGGGGACCCAAGAGACCCAGTACTTC. Its protein reads: CSAEGQGTQETQYF.